Reported below is one TCR beta chain. What it binds is unknown. The data were obtained in a study of OX40 agonist ivuxolimab in advanced cancers. Looking at the study overall: The drug used for patients, ivuxolimab, was an agonistic anti-OX40 (CD134) antibody. Every 2 weeks, ivuxolimab was infused into the patients intravenously at between 0.01 and 10 mg/kg.

Germline CDR1 reads MDHEN; CDR2 reads SYDVKM. The junction had 3 bases not matched to a gene; V was cut back by 6 bases and J by 4 bases. The CDR3 is made up of 14 amino acids. Study conclusions and caveats: Some patients without response likewise showed low normalized clonal expansion. People who partly responded at 0.1-3.0 mg/kg had some of the least clonal expansion seen.

Profiled with immunoSEQ multiplex PCR; TCRdb holds only in-frame clones, not every one. The table lists tens of thousands of clones, about 84% of them singletons. The chain employs TRBV28 and TRBJ2-5, with 12 positions matching TRBD1. Here the sequenced sample was CD4+ or CD8+ T cells sorted from blood, taken in a trial of the OX40 agonist ivuxolimab. This receptor was identified in an adult with an advanced solid tumor such as melanoma, head and neck, liver or kidney cancer. The CDR3 loop is CASRGTGGAETQYF. In nucleotides, the CDR3 is TGTGCCAGCAGGGGGACAGGGGGCGCAGAGACCCAGTACTTC.